This passage covers 26 T cell receptor beta chains from one sample sequenced in a study of cytomegalovirus exposure and HLA in healthy donors. Sequencing used immunoSEQ multiplex PCR; TCRdb keeps in-frame clones, though not all of them. The sample lists some 140,000 clones; 86% were seen once. Material for sequencing was PBMCs. The receptors here all came from a human donor in good health.

The chain combines TRBV5-1 with TRBJ2-2; no clear D gene. CDR1 and CDR2 from the germline V gene are SGHRS and YFSETQ. V shed 4 bases and J shed 2 bases, with 3 bases lying between them. The CDR3 sequence is 12 residues long. The CDR3 spells CASSINTGELFF. The CDR3 nucleotides read TGCGCCAGCAGCATAAACACCGGGGAGCTGTTTTTT.

This sequence joins TRBV5-1 and TRBJ1-3; TRBD1 agrees at 7 bases. This CDR3 is 14 amino acids long. In germline, CDR1 is SGHRS, CDR2 YFSETQ. The ends lost 6 bases at V and 0 bases at J; junction bases unmatched: 3. The CDR3 coding sequence is TGCGCCAGCATGGCAGGGGGCTCTGGAAACACCATATATTTT. This translates into CASMAGGSGNTIYF.

The chain uses TRBV27 and TRBJ2-3; D ambiguous. Trimming removed 5 bases at V and 2 bases at J, with 11 bases between. The CDR3 has 14 residues. CDR1 is MNHEY, CDR2 SMNVEV, per germline (reference sequence). CDR3 loop: CASSLLSSTDTQYF. In nucleotides, the CDR3 is TGTGCCAGCAGTCTCCTATCCTCCACAGATACGCAGTATTTT.

The chain is built from TRBV7-9 and TRBJ1-3; no firm D call. The germline V and J ends were trimmed by 0 bases and 2 bases, with 8 bases remaining between them. This CDR3 contains 15 residues. Germline V gene data show CDR1 as SEHNR and CDR2 as FQNEAQ (reference sequence). As DNA, the CDR3 is TGTGCCAGCAGCTTAGCTTGGCAGGCTGGAAACACCATATATTTT. It specifies CASSLAWQAGNTIYF.

The chain couples TRBV7-9 to TRBJ2-1; 9 nucleotides agree with TRBD1. Germline V gives CDR1 SEHNR, CDR2 FQNEAQ (reference sequence). This CDR3 region has 14 residues. J gave up 7 bases and V 5 bases, and 6 bases lay outside the gene matches. The CDR3 DNA is TGTGCCAGCAGCACCGAGGACAGGGGAAATGAGCAGTTCTTC. As protein: CASSTEDRGNEQFF. The full variable domain, rest sourced from reference TRBV7-9 and TRBJ2-1, is DTGVSQNPRHKITKRGQNVTFRCDPISEHNRLYWYRQTLGQGPEFLTYFQNEAQLEKSRLLSDRFSAERPKGSFSTLEIQRTEQGDSAMYLCASSTEDRGNEQFFGPGTRLTVL.

In its sample, this clone was seen once. This chain uses TRBV19 with TRBJ1-2; possible D gene TRBD1, 5 bases. The V gene lost 6 bases and the J gene lost 5 bases, with 19 bases spanning the gap. The CDR3 contains 15 residues. CDR1 is LNHDA, CDR2 SQIVND, per germline (reference sequence). DNA for the CDR3: TGTGCCAGTAGATCGCTCAAGACAGAGATTTATGGCTACACCTTC. Its protein product is CASRSLKTEIYGYTF.

The rearrangement joins TRBV18 to TRBJ2-1; no clear D gene. Per the germline V gene, CDR1 is KGHSH and CDR2 is LQKENI. V gave up 3 bases and J gave up 4 bases, with 19 bases separating them. The CDR3 sequence is 17 residues long. The CDR3 loop reads CASSPTTGSQIYNEQFF. As DNA, the CDR3 is TGTGCCAGCTCACCCACAACGGGTTCCCAGATTTACAATGAGCAGTTCTTC.

The CDR3 loop is CASSDSPTSGNEQFF. The CDR3, as DNA: TGTGCCAGCAGTGACTCGCCAACTAGCGGCAATGAGCAGTTCTTC. The V and J genes are TRBV6-4 and TRBJ2-1; TRBD2 matches at 8 bases. Germline-derived CDR1 and CDR2 are MRHNA and SNTAGT. V was clipped by 0 bases and J by 6 bases; unmatched bases: 4. The CDR3 extends over 15 amino acids.

Remarks on this clone: Other DNA sequences of this sample code for an identical CDR3. The V and J genes are TRBV5-1 and TRBJ2-5; TRBD1 matches at 12 bases. Trimming removed 2 bases from V and 4 bases from J; junction bases left unmatched: 3. This CDR3 has 15 residues. Germline-derived CDR1 and CDR2 are SGHRS and YFSETQ. This CDR3 reads CASSLGTGGGETQYF. CDR3 sequence (DNA): TGCGCCAGCAGCTTAGGGACAGGGGGCGGAGAGACCCAGTACTTC.

The genes are TRBV27 and TRBJ1-1, with 7 bases identical to TRBD1. This CDR3 has 16 residues. The germline V gene has CDR1 MNHEY and CDR2 SMNVEV (reference sequence). J gave up 5 bases and V 2 bases, and 11 bases lay outside the gene matches. For the CDR3, the DNA is TGTGCCAGCAGTTTACGCCACAGGGGTGGAAGGACTGAAGCTTTCTTT. It is translated as CASSLRHRGGRTEAFF.

V is TRBV6-1 and J is TRBJ2-7; D is perhaps TRBD2 (5 bases). V lost 8 bases and J 3 bases, leaving 14 bases between the germline ends. CDR3 length: 13 amino acids. Germline values: CDR1 MNHNS, CDR2 SASEGT. The CDR3 sequence is CASFLKEGYEQYF. The CDR3 coding sequence is TGTGCCAGCTTTCTGAAAGAGGGCTACGAGCAGTACTTC.

The V call is TRBV5-1, the J call TRBJ2-7; possible D gene TRBD2, 5 bases. The CDR3 spans 12 residues. V was trimmed by 3 bases and J by 6 bases, leaving 10 bases between them. In germline, CDR1 is SGHRS, CDR2 YFSETQ. CDR3 sequence reads: CASSWERGEQYF. CDR3 coding DNA: TGCGCCAGCAGCTGGGAACGGGGCGAGCAGTACTTC. Full variable domain (outside the CDR3, taken from reference TRBV5-1 and TRBJ2-7): KAGVTQTPRYLIKTRGQQVTLSCSPISGHRSVSWYQQTPGQGLQFLFEYFSETQRNKGNFPGRFSGRQFSNSRSEMNVSTLELGDSALYLCASSWERGEQYFGPGTRLTVT.

The chain is built from TRBV19 and TRBJ2-7; TRBD2 is a possible D gene (6 bases). V shed 0 bases and J shed 6 bases, with 9 bases lying between them. CDR3 length: 13 amino acids. Germline V gene sequence: CDR1 LNHDA, CDR2 SQIVND (reference sequence). The CDR3, as DNA: TGTGCCAGTAGTATAGAGCGGGGATCCGAGCAGTACTTC. Its protein is CASSIERGSEQYF.

The chain joins TRBV4-1 to TRBJ1-5; a possible D gene is TRBD1 (6 bases). V was shortened by 2 bases and J by 9 bases, with 17 bases between the two germline ends. The germline V gene encodes CDR1 MGHRA and CDR2 YSYEKL. This CDR3 comprises 15 residues. The CDR3 region is CASSQLPGVYPPQHF. The DNA of the CDR3 is TGCGCCAGCAGCCAACTACCAGGGGTTTATCCGCCCCAGCATTTT.

In DNA form, the CDR3 reads TGCGCCAGCAGCTTAAGGGACAGGGAGTACAATGAGCAGTTCTTC. Encoded protein: CASSLRDREYNEQFF. This chain uses TRBV5-1 with TRBJ2-1, with TRBD1 identical over 9 bases. Germline CDR1 SGHRS, CDR2 YFSETQ. With 2 bases clipped from V and 4 bases from J, the junction kept 4 bases outside the gene matches. CDR3 length: 15 residues. The full variable domain, completed using reference TRBV5-1 and TRBJ2-1, is KAGVTQTPRYLIKTRGQQVTLSCSPISGHRSVSWYQQTPGQGLQFLFEYFSETQRNKGNFPGRFSGRQFSNSRSEMNVSTLELGDSALYLCASSLRDREYNEQFFGPGTRLTVL.

This clone was seen just once. This rearrangement joins TRBV6-6 to TRBJ1-2; 8 nucleotides line up with TRBD1. CDR1 is MNHNY, CDR2 SVGAGI, per germline (reference sequence). J was trimmed by 8 bases and V by 4 bases; bases with no gene match: 9. This CDR3 comprises 14 residues. CDR3 nucleotide sequence: TGTGCCAGCAGTTTGGACAGGGCAAGACTCGGCTACACCTTC. Amino acids: CASSLDRARLGYTF.

V gene TRBV7-6 combines with J gene TRBJ1-1, with D unclear. The germline gives CDR1 SGHVS, CDR2 FNYEAQ. V was cut by 1 base and J by 2 bases, with 5 bases left in between. The CDR3 consists of 13 residues. CDR3 in DNA: TGTGCCAGCAGCTTAGAGACAAACACTGAAGCTTTCTTT. Its translation: CASSLETNTEAFF.

This chain uses TRBV2 with TRBJ2-3, with D perhaps TRBD1 (5 bases). The germline CDR1 and CDR2 sequences are SNHLY and FYNNEI. V lost 1 base, J lost 0 bases, and 14 bases lay in between. The CDR3 is made up of 17 amino acids. CDR3 amino acids: CASSEGFRGRSTDTQYF. The CDR3 DNA is TGTGCCAGCAGTGAAGGATTTAGGGGAAGGAGCACAGATACGCAGTATTTT.

This chain joins TRBV4-2 and TRBJ2-2; 7 nucleotides align to TRBD2. This CDR3 has 17 amino acids. From germline, CDR1 is LGHNA and CDR2 YNFKEQ. The trim removed 1 base at V and 1 base at J, leaving 6 bases unmatched. The CDR3 region has the DNA TGTGCCAGCAGCCAAGGGATCAGCGGGGTGAACACCGGGGAGCTGTTTTTT. Translated, it gives CASSQGISGVNTGELFF.

The genes are TRBV18 and TRBJ1-5, with TRBD1 as a possible D gene (5 bases). Germline loops: CDR1 KGHSH, CDR2 LQKENI. Trimming removed 3 bases at V and 6 bases at J, with 12 bases between. This CDR3 has 14 amino acids. The CDR3 DNA reads TGTGCCAGCTCACCGGCTGCAGGGCTTCAGCCCCAGCATTTT. Protein product: CASSPAAGLQPQHF.

This chain's CDR3 is CASSLQVSGANVLTF. The CDR3 bases are TGTGCCAGCAGCCTACAGGTCTCTGGGGCCAACGTCCTGACTTTC. This chain links TRBV7-3 with TRBJ2-6; TRBD1 is a possible D gene (5 bases). Per the germline V gene, CDR1 is SGHTA and CDR2 is FQGTGA. V was cut by 5 bases and J by 0 bases, with 8 bases left in between. The CDR3 has 15 amino acids.

This clone appeared a few times. Other nucleotide sequences from this sample produce the same CDR3. The rearrangement uses TRBV7-8 and TRBJ2-7; no firm D call. Trimming took 1 base from V and 2 from J, leaving 3 bases between them. Germline loops: CDR1 SGHVS, CDR2 FQNEAQ. The CDR3 consists of 12 residues. The CDR3 sequence is CASSLGAYEQYF. The CDR3 coding sequence is TGTGCCAGCAGCTTAGGAGCCTACGAGCAGTACTTC.

This clone was counted only a few times. The chain carries TRBV9 and TRBJ2-5; unclear D gene. Germline V gives CDR1 SGDLS, CDR2 YYNGEE. V was clipped by 0 bases and J by 3 bases, with 6 bases between them. The CDR3 runs to 13 residues. The DNA of the CDR3 is TGTGCCAGCAGCGTAGAATCTAAAGAGACCCAGTACTTC. It encodes CASSVESKETQYF.

V usage is TRBV5-4 and J usage is TRBJ1-2; a weak D match, TRBD1 (6 bases). Germline V gene lookup returns CDR1 SGHNT and CDR2 YYREEE (reference sequence). CDR3 length equals 14 residues. Trimming removed 7 bases from V and 1 base from J, with 14 bases in between. The CDR3 nucleotides are TGTGCCAGCGCAAACAGGGAGATTAACTATGGCTACACCTTC. This codes for CASANREINYGYTF.

This clone occurred a few times. The chain is built from TRBV28 and TRBJ1-5; D is undetermined. Trimming removed 3 bases at V and 10 bases at J, with 19 bases between. This CDR3 region has 15 residues. Germline V gene data show CDR1 as MDHEN and CDR2 as SYDVKM. CDR3 DNA: TGTGCCAGCAGTTTTTTTGGGATCGGGATACGTCCCCAGCATTTT. Its protein product is CASSFFGIGIRPQHF.

The chain carries TRBV19 and TRBJ2-7; weak D call: TRBD1 (5 bases). CDR1 LNHDA and CDR2 SQIVND come from the germline V gene (reference sequence). The V end lost 5 bases, the J end lost 1 base, and 12 bases lay between the germline ends. This CDR3 comprises 14 residues. CDR3 amino acids: CASSRDSFSYEQYF. The CDR3 DNA sequence: TGTGCCAGTAGTCGTGACAGCTTTTCCTACGAGCAGTACTTC.